Listed below are T cell receptor beta chains from one sample, sequenced in a study of control samples from healthy donors and cancer patients. The assay was immunoSEQ multiplex PCR, and TCRdb's table has in-frame clones only and misses some. The sample records some 150,000 clones, 96% being singletons. The sequenced material came from blood. These receptors were obtained from a woman in her twenties or thirties in good health. The CDR3 runs from the conserved cysteine through the conserved F or W.

J,V,CDR3
TRBJ1-1,TRBV19,CASSPWAPGGEAFF
TRBJ1-6,TRBV2,CASSLQGGPAGSPLHF
TRBJ2-3,TRBV6-2/TRBV6-3,CASSYSSTGNTDTQYF
TRBJ2-3,TRBV28,CASSGQYTDTQYF
TRBJ1-2,TRBV29-1,CSVAGQGPNYGYTF
TRBJ1-5,TRBV11-2,CASSNMGFNQPQHF
TRBJ2-2,TRBV5-1,CASSLTAGNPGELFF
TRBJ2-1,TRBV7-9,CASSLAGTGVYNEQFF
TRBJ2-3,TRBV18,CASSPGYGTDTQYF
TRBJ1-3,TRBV3-1/TRBV3-2,CASSQTGTGSSGNTIYF
TRBJ2-1,TRBV5-1,CASSLGAWTEQFF
TRBJ2-7,TRBV6-5,CASSYRGSSYEQYF
TRBJ1-4,TRBV9,CASSVGGSTEKLFF
TRBJ1-1,TRBV7-9,CASSWDRGRNTEAFF
TRBJ1-5,TRBV6-6,CASRKTGGYSNQPQHF
TRBJ2-1,TRBV7-3,CASSPTGGDEQFF
TRBJ2-3,TRBV6-5,CASTASDSSTDTQYF
TRBJ2-1,TRBV27,CASSSLTRGPDEQFF
TRBJ2-7,TRBV2,CASKRGTGASGEQYF
TRBJ1-2,TRBV28,CASISGAAYGYTF
TRBJ2-7,TRBV5-8,CASSPGLFVGDEQYF
TRBJ2-7,TRBV9,CASSAFGGSSYEQYF
TRBJ2-4,TRBV7-9,CASREPGHSKNIQYF
TRBJ1-4,TRBV3-1/TRBV3-2,CASSQVPGLNEKLFF
TRBJ2-7,TRBV3-1/TRBV3-2,CASSRAGNEQYF
TRBJ2-3,TRBV28,CASSSQGGADTQYF
TRBJ1-2,TRBV11-2,CASSFPGADYGYTF
TRBJ1-1,TRBV7-9,CASSLVITEAFF
TRBJ1-5,TRBV4-1,CASSRAADSNQPQHF
TRBJ2-1,TRBV28,CASSRSGITDNEQFF
TRBJ2-1,TRBV6-5,CASSYHSGLRANEQFF
TRBJ1-6,TRBV2,CASLFRDRSPLHF
TRBJ2-5,TRBV19,CARPLEKTYQETQYF
TRBJ1-5,TRBV19,CASSIEDRGWYQPQHF
TRBJ2-7,TRBV30,CAWSRDNTYEQYF
TRBJ2-1,TRBV6-5,CASSNQGVREQFF
TRBJ2-7,TRBV5-1,CASSLGTSGYEQYF
TRBJ2-3,TRBV9,CASSVELAAGGAGDTQYF
TRBJ2-3,TRBV9,CASSVDQGESDTQYF
TRBJ1-5,TRBV2,CASSGGSRNQPQHF